A selection of T cell receptor beta chains follows, all from one sample in a study of human T cells and chemical hapten exposure. MiXCR, applied by TCRdb to the 5' RACE reads, yields one record per CDR3 protein. This table has 110,000 or so distinct CDR3 sequences, approximately 19% appearing once. Source of these receptors: a human donor in good health. Each CDR3 is given with its conserved first and last residue. Fields, in order: J gene, D gene, clone size, V gene, CDR3 DNA, CDR3 protein. The D gene is left open where the match is weak. Size tells how often a clone was seen (once, few, many) or the class of an expanded clone, and some rows leave it out.

j_call: TRBJ2-1
d_call: .
clone_size: .
v_call: TRBV6-6
cdr3_nt: TGTGCCAGCAGTTACCCGACAGGGGATACGGGGGGTTACTACAATGAGCAGTTCTTC
cdr3_aa: CASSYPTGDTGGYYNEQFF

j_call: TRBJ2-2
d_call: TRBD2
clone_size: few
v_call: TRBV4-1
cdr3_nt: TGCGCCAGCAGCCGATATCAGAGCGGGAACACGAACACCGGGGAGCTGTTTTTT
cdr3_aa: CASSRYQSGNTNTGELFF

j_call: TRBJ1-4
d_call: .
clone_size: few
v_call: TRBV18
cdr3_nt: TGTGCCAGCTCACCAGGGAGGGGTAATGAAAAACTGTTTTTT
cdr3_aa: CASSPGRGNEKLFF

j_call: TRBJ2-1
d_call: .
clone_size: few
v_call: TRBV13
cdr3_nt: TGTGCCAGCAGCCAGGGAAGCTCCTACAATGAGCAGTTCTTC
cdr3_aa: CASSQGSSYNEQFF

j_call: TRBJ2-7
d_call: TRBD1
clone_size: few
v_call: TRBV6-5
cdr3_nt: TGTGCCAGCAGAAGGGCAGGGGGAAGCGAGCAGTACTTC
cdr3_aa: CASRRAGGSEQYF

j_call: TRBJ2-3
d_call: .
clone_size: .
v_call: TRBV7-8
cdr3_nt: TGTGCCAGCAGCTTAGTGGGTCTTACGGGCACAGATACGCAGTATTTT
cdr3_aa: CASSLVGLTGTDTQYF

j_call: TRBJ2-4
d_call: TRBD2
clone_size: few
v_call: TRBV6-5
cdr3_nt: TGTGCCAGCAGACGAGCGGGAACGTCCGAAAACATTCAGTACTTC
cdr3_aa: CASRRAGTSENIQYF

j_call: TRBJ2-1
d_call: .
clone_size: .
v_call: TRBV6-1
cdr3_nt: TGTGCCAGCAGGATAGGACTACCTGAGCAGTTCTTC
cdr3_aa: CASRIGLPEQFF

j_call: TRBJ2-3
d_call: .
clone_size: few
v_call: TRBV25-1
cdr3_nt: TGTGCCAGCAGTGATCTAACTCATCGAACTAGCACAGATACGCAGTATTTT
cdr3_aa: CASSDLTHRTSTDTQYF

j_call: TRBJ2-3
d_call: .
clone_size: few
v_call: TRBV25-1
cdr3_nt: TGTGCCAGCAGCCCGAGGGCAGTCAGCACAGATACGCAGTATTTT
cdr3_aa: CASSPRAVSTDTQYF

j_call: TRBJ2-3
d_call: .
clone_size: many
v_call: TRBV7-2
cdr3_nt: TGTGCCAGCAGCCTAGGATCTGTGGGCCCAGATACGCAGTATTTT
cdr3_aa: CASSLGSVGPDTQYF

j_call: TRBJ1-2
d_call: .
clone_size: .
v_call: TRBV29-1
cdr3_nt: TGCAGCGCCGGGGAACAGAATGGCTACACCTTC
cdr3_aa: CSAGEQNGYTF

j_call: TRBJ2-7
d_call: .
clone_size: few
v_call: TRBV7-2
cdr3_nt: TGTGCCAGCAGCTCGCAGGGGTACGGATACGAGCAGTACTTC
cdr3_aa: CASSSQGYGYEQYF

j_call: TRBJ2-2
d_call: .
clone_size: few
v_call: TRBV6-1
cdr3_nt: TGTGCCAGCAGTCAGCTAGCTTTGAAGGGGGAGCTGTTTTTT
cdr3_aa: CASSQLALKGELFF

j_call: TRBJ1-5
d_call: .
clone_size: .
v_call: TRBV12-3/TRBV12-4
cdr3_nt: TGTGCCAGCACCCCGGACAGCCCAGGGCCCCAGCATTTT
cdr3_aa: CASTPDSPGPQHF

j_call: TRBJ2-1
d_call: TRBD1
clone_size: few
v_call: TRBV9
cdr3_nt: TGTGCCAGCAGCAAAGGACAGGGACCCTACAATGAGCAGTTCTTC
cdr3_aa: CASSKGQGPYNEQFF

j_call: TRBJ1-5
d_call: .
clone_size: .
v_call: TRBV7-6
cdr3_nt: TGTGCCAGCAGCTCGCTGGGCGATCAGCCCCAGCATTTT
cdr3_aa: CASSSLGDQPQHF

j_call: TRBJ1-5
d_call: TRBD1
clone_size: few
v_call: TRBV6-1
cdr3_nt: TGTGCCCCGTCCCCCTCAGGGGGCAGCAATCAGCCCCAGCATTTT
cdr3_aa: CAPSPSGGSNQPQHF

j_call: TRBJ1-1
d_call: TRBD1
clone_size: .
v_call: TRBV28
cdr3_nt: TGTGCCAGCAGGCACAGGGGGTGGGGCACTGAAGCTTTCTTT
cdr3_aa: CASRHRGWGTEAFF

j_call: TRBJ2-7
d_call: .
clone_size: .
v_call: TRBV5-4
cdr3_nt: TGTGCCAGCAGCTTCCGGGGGACGACCTACGAGCAGTACTTC
cdr3_aa: CASSFRGTTYEQYF

j_call: TRBJ1-1
d_call: .
clone_size: few
v_call: TRBV5-6
cdr3_nt: TGTGCCAGCAGCCCCCGACAGATGAACACTGAAGCTTTCTTT
cdr3_aa: CASSPRQMNTEAFF